This T cell receptor beta chain was captured in a study of blood T cell repertoires in COVID-19. As for the study in general: Acute and convalescent COVID-19 specimens originated in the United States, Italy and Spain. Sources were T cells, B-cell-depleted T cells, or PBMCs; the material itself was cDNA or gDNA.

The CDR3 contains 15 residues. With 6 bases removed from V and 0 bases from J, the gap between germline ends came to 15 bases. The germline V gene encodes CDR1 LNHDA and CDR2 SQIVND (reference sequence). Per the authors' pipeline: Scientists estimated how many nucleated cells there were by amplifying reference gene primers. Using immunoSEQ multiplex PCR, the repertoire was profiled, and TCRdb retains in-frame clones only, with some absent. V and J calls and clone size come straight from that table; D and trimming were deduced from the DNA. The data contain about 98,000 clones, around 80% of them singletons.

Input material: peripheral blood. The clonotype originates from a man at least 80 years old with acute or convalescent COVID-19. The rearrangement links TRBV19 to TRBJ2-7, with TRBD1 as a possible D gene (5 bases). In nucleotides, the CDR3 is TGTGCCAGTAGAATAACAGGCGACAGCTCCTACGAGCAGTACTTC. Protein sequence: CASRITGDSSYEQYF.